A single sample gave rise to the 9 T cell receptor beta chains below, sequenced in a study of shared clonotypes between healthy human individuals. The protocol was immunoSEQ multiplex PCR, while the TCRdb copy is restricted to in-frame clones and leaves out a portion. This repertoire shows 300,000 to 400,000 clones, around 90% found once; its top ten account for around 15%. Source material: memory CD8+ T cells sorted from blood. Subset here: CD45RO+ cells pooled with CCR7-negative TemRA cells. The origin of the receptors is a man younger than 35 in good health.

This clone was found once. The chain employs TRBV30 and TRBJ2-5; D is uncertain. Deletions cut 4 bases from V and 5 bases from J, with 14 bases between. The germline gives CDR1 GTSNPN, CDR2 SVGIG (reference sequence). CDR3 length equals 13 residues. CDR3 in amino acids: CAWTERSAETQYF. The CDR3 DNA reads as TGTGCCTGGACAGAGCGTTCCGCGGAGACCCAGTACTTC.

With respect to this clone: Other DNA sequences in the same sample also yield this CDR3. CDR3 protein: CASSLVGSSYEQYF. The CDR3, as DNA: TGTGCCAGCAGCTTAGTTGGGAGCTCCTACGAGCAGTACTTC. This sequence joins TRBV7-9 and TRBJ2-7; perhaps TRBD2 as D (5 bases). CDR1 and CDR2 from the germline V gene are SEHNR and FQNEAQ (reference sequence). The CDR3 extends over 14 amino acids. The V gene lost 1 base and the J gene lost 0 bases, with 7 bases spanning the gap. The variable domain in full, with the rest retrieved from reference TRBV7-9 and TRBJ2-7, is DTGVSQNPRHKITKRGQNVTFRCDPISEHNRLYWYRQTLGQGPEFLTYFQNEAQLEKSRLLSDRFSAERPKGSFSTLEIQRTEQGDSAMYLCASSLVGSSYEQYFGPGTRLTVT.

The gene calls are TRBV9 and TRBJ2-1; no firm D call. V gave up 3 bases and J gave up 6 bases, with 10 bases separating them. Per the germline V gene, CDR1 is SGDLS and CDR2 is YYNGEE. CDR3 length: 13 amino acids. The CDR3 DNA follows: TGTGCCAGCAGCGATCGTTCTAGCAATGAGCAGTTCTTC. Translation gives CASSDRSSNEQFF.

This sequence joins TRBV30 and TRBJ1-3; D call uncertain. This CDR3 region has 16 residues. The V and J ends lost 0 bases and 2 bases respectively, with 14 bases between them. CDR1 GTSNPN and CDR2 SVGIG come from the germline V gene (reference sequence). CDR3 DNA sequence: TGTGCCTGGAGTGTTTTTGGGGAGGCGGCTGGAAACACCATATATTTT. Its translation: CAWSVFGEAAGNTIYF.

The chain joins TRBV7-8 to TRBJ2-1, with TRBD1 as a possible D gene (6 bases). V lost 5 bases and J 0 bases, leaving 14 bases between the germline ends. This CDR3 is built from 16 residues. Germline-derived CDR1 and CDR2 are SGHVS and FQNEAQ. This chain's CDR3 is CASSILLGGSYNEQFF. The CDR3 DNA follows: TGTGCCAGCAGCATCCTCCTAGGGGGCTCCTACAATGAGCAGTTCTTC. Together with reference TRBV7-8 and TRBJ2-1, the CDR3 gives the full variable domain: GAGVSQSPRYKVAKRGQDVALRCDPISGHVSLFWYQQALGQGPEFLTYFQNEAQLDKSGLPSDRFFAERPEGSVSTLKIQRTQQEDSAVYLCASSILLGGSYNEQFFGPGTRLTVL.

The rearrangement joins TRBV28 to TRBJ2-5; 7 nucleotides line up with TRBD1. CDR3 length: 16 residues. Trimming removed 2 bases from V and 2 bases from J; junction bases left unmatched: 8. The germline V gene has CDR1 MDHEN and CDR2 SYDVKM. The CDR3 DNA is TGTGCCAGCAGTTTAAGGTCCGTCAGGGGGCAAGAGACCCAGTACTTC. Its translation: CASSLRSVRGQETQYF.

The V gene is TRBV29-1, the J gene TRBJ2-7, with D unresolved. Germline CDR1 is SQVTM and CDR2 is ANQGSEA. Trimming took 4 bases from V and 2 from J, leaving 12 bases between them. The CDR3 length is 13 residues. CDR3 coding DNA: TGCAGCGTTGTTATTGGGGAAGCCTACGAGCAGTACTTC. Translation gives CSVVIGEAYEQYF.

The chain joins TRBV5-8 to TRBJ1-4; weak D call: TRBD1 (5 bases). The CDR3 has 15 amino acids. Germline V gene sequence: CDR1 SGHTS, CDR2 YDEGEE. Trimming took off 0 bases at V and 7 bases at J, with 13 bases between the two ends. CDR3 protein: CASSLVNSGGEKLFF. Here the CDR3 DNA reads TGTGCCAGCAGCTTGGTGAACTCCGGGGGTGAAAAACTGTTTTTT.

The chain uses TRBV5-4 and TRBJ2-1; 10 positions agree with TRBD2. CDR3 length equals 13 residues. V shed 4 bases and J 10 bases; nucleotides not matched to a gene: 5. The germline V gene has CDR1 SGHNT and CDR2 YYREEE (reference sequence). CDR3 sequence reads: CASSDPGLAEQFF. In nucleotides, the CDR3 is TGTGCCAGCAGCGATCCGGGACTAGCGGAGCAGTTCTTC. The whole variable domain, filled in from reference TRBV5-4 and TRBJ2-1, reads ETGVTQSPTHLIKTRGQQVTLRCSSQSGHNTVSWYQQALGQGPQFIFQYYREEENGRGNFPPRFSGLQFPNYSSELNVNALELDDSALYLCASSDPGLAEQFFGPGTRLTVL.